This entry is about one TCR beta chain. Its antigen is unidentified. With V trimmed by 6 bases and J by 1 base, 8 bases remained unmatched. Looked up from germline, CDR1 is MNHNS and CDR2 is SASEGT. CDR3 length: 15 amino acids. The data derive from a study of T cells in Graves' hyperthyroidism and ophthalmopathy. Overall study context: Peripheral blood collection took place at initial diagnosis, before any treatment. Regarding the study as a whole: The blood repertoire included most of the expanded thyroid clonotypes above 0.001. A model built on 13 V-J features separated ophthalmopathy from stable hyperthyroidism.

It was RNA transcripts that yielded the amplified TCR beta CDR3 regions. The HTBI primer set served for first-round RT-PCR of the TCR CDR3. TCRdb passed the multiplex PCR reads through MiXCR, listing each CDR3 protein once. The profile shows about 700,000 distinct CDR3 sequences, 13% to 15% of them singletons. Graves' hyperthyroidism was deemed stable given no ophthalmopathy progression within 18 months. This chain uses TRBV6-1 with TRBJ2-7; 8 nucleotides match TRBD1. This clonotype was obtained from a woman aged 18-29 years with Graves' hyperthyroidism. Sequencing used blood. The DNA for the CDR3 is TGTGCCAGCAGCCCCGACAGGGGAAAATCCTACGAGCAGTACTTC. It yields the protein CASSPDRGKSYEQYF.